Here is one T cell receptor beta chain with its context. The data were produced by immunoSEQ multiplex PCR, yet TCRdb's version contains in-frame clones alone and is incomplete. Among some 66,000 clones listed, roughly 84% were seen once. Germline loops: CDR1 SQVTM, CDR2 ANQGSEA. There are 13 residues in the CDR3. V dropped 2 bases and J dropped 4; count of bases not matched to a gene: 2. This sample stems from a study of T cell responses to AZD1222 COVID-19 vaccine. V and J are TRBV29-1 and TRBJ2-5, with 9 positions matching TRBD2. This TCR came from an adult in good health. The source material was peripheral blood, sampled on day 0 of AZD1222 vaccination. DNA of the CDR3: TGCAGCGTTGAACGAGCGGGAGGAGAGACCCAGTACTTC. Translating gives CSVERAGGETQYF.